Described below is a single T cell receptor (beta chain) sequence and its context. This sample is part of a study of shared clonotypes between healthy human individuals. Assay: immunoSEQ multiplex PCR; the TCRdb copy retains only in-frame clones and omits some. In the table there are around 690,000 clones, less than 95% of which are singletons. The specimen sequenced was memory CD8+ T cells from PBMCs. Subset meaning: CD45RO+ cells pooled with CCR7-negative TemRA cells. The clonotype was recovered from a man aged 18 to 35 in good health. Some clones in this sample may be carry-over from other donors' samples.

CDR3 sequence reads: CASSTGPYSNQPQHF. Written as DNA, the CDR3 is TGTGCCAGTAGTACCGGCCCTTATAGCAATCAGCCCCAGCATTTT. The rearrangement joins TRBV19 to TRBJ1-5; D is unresolved. V lost 4 bases to trimming and J lost 0 bases, with 10 bases between them. The germline V gene encodes CDR1 LNHDA and CDR2 SQIVND (reference sequence). The CDR3 length is 15 residues.